Given below is one T cell receptor (beta chain) in context. What it binds is not known. This sample stems from a study of shared clonotypes between healthy human individuals. Study-level findings and limits: Clonotype sharing across a handful of donors was observed for 4% to 5.5% of naive CD4 clonotypes.

Germline V gives CDR1 SGHTA, CDR2 FQGNSA. The CDR3 contains 15 residues. Trimming cost V 5 bases and J 4 bases; bases outside gene matches: 9. Only in-frame clones appear in the TCRdb table, and some are missing; sequencing was by immunoSEQ multiplex PCR. The profile shows more than 2,000,000 clones, approximately 92% of them singletons. The chain is built from TRBV7-2 and TRBJ1-2; 8 positions agree with TRBD1. The sequenced material came from naive CD4+ T cells sorted from blood. Subset given: CD45RA+ positively selected. The TCR sequence derives from a man between 18 and 35 years old in good health. CDR3 in amino acids: CASSTQGQGAYGYTF. CDR3 nucleotides: TGTGCCAGCAGCACCCAAGGGCAGGGGGCCTATGGCTACACCTTC.